Listed below are T cell receptor beta chains from one sample, sequenced in a study of response to subunit inactivated influenza vaccine. MiXCR, applied by TCRdb to the RT-PCR reads, yields one record per CDR3 protein. The sample lists some 550,000 distinct CDR3 sequences; roughly 25% were seen once. This sample also belongs to another study, concerning T cells expressing NK-cell markers.

Source: CD4+ T cells sorted from PBMCs, taken about 12 days after vaccination. The receptors were gathered from a man between 45 and 60 years old who received an inactivated influenza vaccine. Both conserved end residues are part of each CDR3. The order of the fields is clone size, D gene, V gene, J gene, CDR3 protein, CDR3 DNA. The D gene is left open where the match is weak. Part of the rows lack a size; the others show once, few, many or a class for expanded clones.

many	NA	TRBV12-3/TRBV12-4	TRBJ2-1	CASSLDWAGDNEQFF	TGTGCCAGCAGTTTAGACTGGGCAGGGGACAATGAGCAGTTCTTC
few	NA	TRBV4-3	TRBJ2-1	CASSQDWTLSYNEQFF	TGCGCCAGCAGCCAAGATTGGACCCTGTCCTACAATGAGCAGTTCTTC
NA	TRBD2	TRBV20-1	TRBJ2-7	CSARAGLAGDSYEQYF	TGCAGTGCCCGCGCGGGACTAGCGGGGGACTCCTACGAGCAGTACTTC
few	NA	TRBV7-2	TRBJ2-1	CASSLVAYNEQFF	TGTGCCAGCAGCTTAGTGGCCTACAATGAGCAGTTCTTC
many	TRBD2	TRBV9	TRBJ2-2	CASSALLAGGTGELFF	TGTGCCAGCAGCGCTCTACTAGCGGGCGGAACCGGGGAGCTGTTTTTT
few	TRBD1	TRBV5-1	TRBJ2-2	CASSQGQSNTGELFF	TGCGCCAGCAGCCAGGGACAGTCGAACACCGGGGAGCTGTTTTTT
few	TRBD1	TRBV4-2	TRBJ2-2	CASSQVSVRGHTGELFF	TGTGCCAGCAGCCAAGTTTCGGTCAGGGGGCACACCGGGGAGCTGTTTTTT
NA	NA	TRBV28	TRBJ2-3	CASCGPNTDTQYF	TGTGCCAGCTGTGGACCGAACACAGATACGCAGTATTTT
NA	NA	TRBV7-9	TRBJ1-4	CASSTYITTNEKLFF	TGTGCCAGCAGCACGTATATTACAACTAATGAAAAACTGTTTTTT
few	TRBD2	TRBV5-1	TRBJ2-1	CASRAGEPNEQFF	TGCGCCAGCCGAGCGGGAGAACCCAATGAGCAGTTCTTC
once	TRBD1	TRBV20-1	TRBJ2-7	CSATDRGTDEQYF	TGCAGTGCTACGGACAGGGGTACGGACGAGCAGTACTTC
NA	TRBD2	TRBV27	TRBJ2-5	CASSSAGRKTQYF	TGTGCCAGCAGTTCGGCCGGGAGGAAGACCCAGTACTTC
few	NA	TRBV5-1	TRBJ1-2	CASSLTGMHYGYTF	TGCGCCAGCAGCTTGACAGGGATGCACTATGGCTACACCTTC
NA	TRBD1	TRBV5-5	TRBJ2-5	CASSLEWQGQGLKTQYF	TGTGCCAGCAGCTTGGAGTGGCAGGGACAGGGGTTAAAGACCCAGTACTTC
NA	NA	TRBV20-1	TRBJ1-5	CSASTKGHSNQPQHF	TGCAGTGCTAGTACCAAGGGGCATAGCAATCAGCCCCAGCATTTT
NA	NA	TRBV4-3	TRBJ2-1	CASSQDHLRGRGSFF	TGCGCCAGCAGCCAAGATCACCTTCGGGGGAGGGGGTCGTTCTTC
NA	NA	TRBV7-2	TRBJ1-2	CASSSFTGEYGYTF	TGTGCCAGCAGCTCCTTTACAGGAGAATATGGCTACACCTTC
many	NA	TRBV14	TRBJ1-1	CASSQASSIVGFF	TGTGCCAGCAGCCAAGCTTCGTCTATAGTTGGTTTCTTT
NA	NA	TRBV20-1	TRBJ2-7	CSAGGLTGKLYSYEQYF	TGCAGTGCCGGGGGATTAACAGGAAAGCTCTACTCCTACGAGCAGTACTTC
NA	TRBD1	TRBV5-1	TRBJ2-7	CATKPGTGNLYEQYF	TGCGCCACCAAACCCGGGACAGGGAACCTCTACGAGCAGTACTTC
NA	TRBD1	TRBV7-8	TRBJ1-1	CASRLGTGVNTEAFF	TGTGCCAGCAGACTAGGGACAGGGGTTAACACTGAAGCTTTCTTT
few	NA	TRBV10-3	TRBJ2-4	CASSKKRAGSVAKNIQYF	TGTGCCAGCTCCAAAAAGAGGGCGGGGTCAGTAGCCAAAAACATTCAGTACTTC
NA	TRBD2	TRBV20-1	TRBJ2-3	CSASPISGGGTDTQYF	TGCAGTGCTAGTCCCATTAGCGGGGGTGGCACAGATACGCAGTATTTT
few	TRBD2	TRBV12-3/TRBV12-4	TRBJ2-3	CASSPILAGGTDTQYF	TGTGCCAGCAGTCCGATACTAGCGGGGGGCACAGATACGCAGTATTTT
NA	TRBD1	TRBV7-3	TRBJ2-2	CASSRHGTVNTGELFF	TGTGCCAGCAGCCGCCACGGGACAGTCAACACCGGGGAGCTGTTTTTT
NA	NA	TRBV29-1	TRBJ2-7	CSVAGTATYEQYF	TGCAGCGTTGCTGGAACAGCGACCTACGAGCAGTACTTC
few	NA	TRBV28	TRBJ1-1	CASSLRSPGLLNTEAFF	TGTGCCAGCAGTTTACGGTCCCCGGGCCTGCTGAACACTGAAGCTTTCTTT
NA	TRBD2	TRBV5-1	TRBJ2-1	CASSLGPRGRAPNEQFF	TGCGCCAGCAGCTTGGGACCCCGCGGGAGGGCCCCCAATGAGCAGTTCTTC
few	NA	TRBV10-3	TRBJ2-3	CAISESGLSTDTQYF	TGTGCCATCAGTGAGTCGGGCCTTAGCACAGATACGCAGTATTTT
few	TRBD2	TRBV14	TRBJ2-5	CASSHLAGRHQETQYF	TGTGCCAGCAGTCATCTAGCGGGACGCCACCAAGAGACCCAGTACTTC
many	TRBD1	TRBV20-1	TRBJ1-6	CSARGPGGNSHSPLHF	TGCAGTGCTAGAGGCCCAGGGGGAAACTCTCATTCACCCCTCCACTTT
few	NA	TRBV10-2	TRBJ1-1	CASSESSRWNTEAFF	TGCGCCAGCAGTGAGTCTAGCAGGTGGAACACTGAAGCTTTCTTT
many	NA	TRBV27	TRBJ2-1	CASSLLGGRGSSYNEQFF	TGTGCCAGCAGTTTATTGGGGGGGAGGGGGAGCTCCTACAATGAGCAGTTCTTC